The 12 T cell receptor beta chains presented below share a single source sample, sequenced in a study of glioma-infiltrating T cells. The iRepertoire nested amplicon-rescue multiplex PCR amplified TCR alpha and beta CDR3s from RNA. TCRdb itself ran the multiplex PCR reads through MiXCR, one entry per CDR3 protein. The sample records 400,000 or so distinct CDR3 sequences, about two fifths being singletons. Material for sequencing was glioma tissue, nonneoplastic brain tissue, or PBMCs (not recorded which). Receptors originate from a human donor with low-grade glioma or glioblastoma, undergoing nonglioma brain surgery, or in good health (not recorded which).

Worth noting for this clonotype: This may arise from a read error, as a much more abundant clone is one base away. A read error is likely, as this CDR3 ends without the conserved phenylalanine or tryptophan. This chain joins TRBV20-1 and TRBJ2-3; 8 nucleotides agree with TRBD2. The length of the CDR3 is 16 residues. Germline V gene sequence: CDR1 DFQATT, CDR2 SNEGSKA (reference sequence). The CDR3 bases are TGCAGTGCTAGAGATTCCGGACGGGAGGGGGGCGATACACAGTATCTT. Translated, it gives CSARDSGREGGDTQYL.

This clonotype was observed a handful of times. J is TRBJ1-1 and V is TRBV4-1; D is ambiguous. The V end lost 6 bases, the J end lost 7 bases, and 9 bases lay between the germline ends. In germline, CDR1 is MGHRA, CDR2 YSYEKL. The length of the CDR3 is 11 residues. The CDR3 here is CASRTVNEAFF. The CDR3, as DNA: TGCGCCAGCAGAACCGTGAATGAAGCTTTCTTT.

A few counts support this clonotype. The chain carries TRBV27 and TRBJ2-7; 7 bases map to TRBD2. Germline V gene sequence: CDR1 MNHEY, CDR2 SMNVEV (reference sequence). Trimming took 9 bases from V and 1 from J; bases not matched to a gene: 6. This CDR3 has 13 amino acids. The CDR3 coding sequence is TGTGCCAGTGGGCGGGAGACGTCCTACGAGCAGTACTTC. This codes for CASGRETSYEQYF.

This clonotype was seen many times. The chain couples TRBV20-1 to TRBJ2-1, with no clear D. Germline CDR1 and CDR2: DFQATT and SNEGSKA (reference sequence). The CDR3 contains 13 residues. With 6 bases removed from V and 0 bases from J, the gap between germline ends came to 9 bases. CDR3 sequence: CSAGSSSYNEQFF. CDR3 bases: TGCAGTGCGGGCTCGAGCTCCTACAATGAGCAGTTCTTC.

This chain links TRBV25-1 with TRBJ2-1; 11 positions agree with TRBD1. CDR1 is MGHDK and CDR2 is SYGVNS in the germline V gene. With 3 bases clipped from V and 6 bases from J, the junction kept 7 bases outside the gene matches. This CDR3 has 16 residues. CDR3 in DNA: TGTGCCAGCAGTGACCCGGGACAGGGGGGTTCCAATGAGCAGTTCTTC. Translating it yields CASSDPGQGGSNEQFF. Full variable domain (missing parts from reference TRBV25-1 and TRBJ2-1): EADIYQTPRYLVIGTGKKITLECSQTMGHDKMYWYQQDPGMELHLIHYSYGVNSTEKGDLSSESTVSRIRTEHFPLTLESARPSHTSQYLCASSDPGQGGSNEQFFGPGTRLTVL.

As concerns this clonotype: Germline and junction disagree at one end, which may indicate a read error. The rearrangement links TRBV6-2 or TRBV6-3 to TRBJ1-1; D is perhaps TRBD1 (6 bases). This CDR3 contains 14 residues. The germline gives CDR1 MNHEY, CDR2 SVGEGT. CDR3 sequence reads: CASGPDSWDTEAFF. CDR3 in DNA: TGCGCCAGCGGGCCGGACAGTTGGGATACTGAAGCTTTCTTT.

This clonotype showed up just a few times. CDR3 nucleotides: TGCAGTGCTAGAGCCGGACCAGCCGGGACTAGAAAAGAGACCCAGTACTTC. As protein: CSARAGPAGTRKETQYF. This sequence joins TRBV20-1 and TRBJ2-5; 8 nucleotides match TRBD2. Trimming at V came to 1 base and at J to 3 bases, leaving 13 bases not matched to a gene. CDR3 length: 17 amino acids. CDR1 DFQATT and CDR2 SNEGSKA come from the germline V gene (reference sequence).

This clonotype has just one count. The junction departs from germline at one end; a sequencing error may be responsible. The genes are TRBV5-1 and TRBJ2-6; D may be TRBD1 (5 bases). The V gene's germline CDR1 is SGHRS and CDR2 YFSETQ. CDR3 length: 18 residues. This CDR3 is CSSSLGPAYPLGANVLTF. Written as DNA, the CDR3 is TGCTCCAGCAGCTTGGGGCCGGCATATCCTCTAGGGGCCAACGTCCTGACTTTC.

Many counts were recorded for this clonotype. In DNA form, the CDR3 reads TGTGCCAGCAGCGCTTCGCTAGCGGGTATACTAAATGAGCAGTTCTTC. It yields the protein CASSASLAGILNEQFF. This rearrangement joins TRBV6-1 to TRBJ2-1; 8 bases agree with TRBD2. After removal of 6 bases from V and 7 bases from J, the junction contained 14 bases not matched to a gene. The CDR3 covers 16 residues. Germline CDR1 is MNHNS and CDR2 is SASEGT.

V gene TRBV20-1 combines with J gene TRBJ1-5, with TRBD1 identical over 9 bases. The J segment lost 0 bases and the V segment lost 7 bases, leaving 7 bases of the junction unmatched. CDR1 and CDR2 from the germline V gene are DFQATT and SNEGSKA (reference sequence). The CDR3 spans 15 residues. In nucleotides, the CDR3 is TGCAGTGTGGGACAGGGAATAATTAGCAATCAGCCCCAGCATTTT. It is translated as CSVGQGIISNQPQHF.

This clonotype was seen a few times. This rearrangement joins TRBV2 to TRBJ1-5, with D perhaps TRBD1 (5 bases). CDR1 and CDR2 from the germline V gene are SNHLY and FYNNEI. V lost 5 bases and J 1 base, leaving 9 bases between the germline ends. The length of the CDR3 is 14 residues. The CDR3 region has the DNA TGTGCCAGCAGTAAGACAGAGAGCAATCAGCCCCAGCATTTT. Protein: CASSKTESNQPQHF.

The chain links TRBV3-1 to TRBJ2-7; D unresolved. The CDR3 consists of 13 residues. Trimming cost V 1 base and J 2 bases, with 6 bases left between them. Germline assignment: CDR1 LGHDT and CDR2 YNNKEL (reference sequence). The CDR3 loop is CASSQGIPYEQYF. The CDR3 region has the DNA TGTGCCAGCAGCCAAGGCATTCCCTACGAGCAGTACTTC.